The rows below give T cell receptor beta chains drawn from one sample of a study of T cells in localized non-small cell lung cancer. Profiling relied on immunoSEQ multiplex PCR, and the TCRdb table lists in-frame clones only, not all of them. The sample holds approximately 49,000 clones, 70% to 85% seen once. The sequencing here drew on peripheral blood, taken before any cancer treatment. Receptors were obtained from a man aged 35-69 years with stage I squamous cell lung carcinoma. Both conserved end residues are part of each CDR3. The D gene is left open where the match is weak. Size is omitted from some rows. Given values are once, few, many or a class for expanded clones.

J	V	size	D	CDR3	DNA
TRBJ2-5	TRBV13	-	TRBD1	CASSTPQGASETQYF	TGTGCCAGCAGCACTCCACAGGGGGCGTCGGAGACCCAGTACTTC
TRBJ1-2	TRBV27	-	-	CASSLMGQQGYGYTF	TGTGCCAGCAGTTTAATGGGCCAGCAGGGCTATGGCTACACCTTC
TRBJ1-6	TRBV28	-	-	CASSRGVDNSPLHF	TGTGCCAGCAGCAGGGGCGTGGATAATTCACCCCTCCACTTT
TRBJ1-2	TRBV11-2	-	TRBD1	CASSLSGRQGAGYGYTF	TGTGCCAGCAGCTTATCCGGTCGGCAGGGGGCTGGCTATGGCTACACCTTC
TRBJ1-2	TRBV4-3	-	-	CASSQDLSGREKGYTF	TGCGCCAGCAGCCAAGATCTGAGTGGGCGGGAAAAAGGCTACACCTTC
TRBJ2-7	TRBV11-2	-	-	CASSTSPERSSYEQYF	TGTGCCAGCAGCACCTCGCCAGAAAGGAGCTCCTACGAGCAGTACTTC
TRBJ1-1	TRBV6-5	few	-	CASRAGGWSTEAFF	TGTGCCAGCAGGGCGGGGGGGTGGAGCACTGAAGCTTTCTTT
TRBJ2-6	TRBV27	once	-	CASSGRSWLQSRANVLTF	TGTGCCAGCAGTGGAAGGAGCTGGCTACAAAGTCGGGCCAACGTCCTGACTTTC
TRBJ1-2	TRBV30	-	-	CAWSVPPVYGYTF	TGTGCCTGGAGTGTCCCACCCGTCTATGGCTACACCTTC
TRBJ1-5	TRBV19	few	-	CASGAGEIMPQHF	TGTGCCAGTGGGGCGGGGGAAATAATGCCCCAGCATTTT
TRBJ2-7	TRBV19	-	TRBD2	CASSIGGGAYEQYF	TGTGCCAGTAGTATCGGTGGGGGGGCCTACGAGCAGTACTTC
TRBJ1-6	TRBV4-3	-	-	CASSQVKGSYNSPLHF	TGCGCCAGCAGCCAGGTTAAGGGTTCCTATAATTCACCCCTCCACTTT
TRBJ2-3	TRBV18	-	-	CASSPGLTDTQYF	TGTGCCAGCTCACCGGGCCTAACAGATACGCAGTATTTT
TRBJ1-1	TRBV6-5	once	TRBD1	CASSYGQVAHTEAFF	TGTGCCAGCAGTTATGGACAGGTTGCACACACTGAAGCTTTCTTT
TRBJ2-6	TRBV11-2	-	-	CASSSPRGPGANVLTF	TGTGCCAGCAGCTCCCCCCGGGGTCCTGGGGCCAACGTCCTGACTTTC
TRBJ1-3	TRBV5-1	-	-	CASSVNGNTIYF	TGCGCCAGCAGCGTGAATGGAAACACCATATATTTT
TRBJ2-5	TRBV5-8	-	TRBD1	CASSLGGQYEETQYF	TGTGCCAGCAGCTTGGGGGGACAGTACGAAGAGACCCAGTACTTC
TRBJ2-7	TRBV7-9	-	-	CASSLRASSYEQYF	TGTGCCAGCAGCTTACGGGCAAGCTCCTACGAGCAGTACTTC
TRBJ1-5	TRBV6-6	-	TRBD1	CASNSLGQGGNQPQHF	TGTGCCAGCAATTCGTTGGGACAGGGGGGCAATCAGCCCCAGCATTTT
TRBJ2-3	TRBV28	once	-	CASSLVRGITDTQYF	TGTGCCAGCAGTTTAGTGCGGGGTATCACAGATACGCAGTATTTT
TRBJ1-4	TRBV28	-	-	CASSLLGAEKLFF	TGTGCCAGCAGTTTATTAGGGGCTGAAAAACTGTTTTTT
TRBJ2-5	TRBV5-6	-	TRBD2	CASSSQRGDQITQYF	TGTGCCAGCAGCTCCCAGCGGGGGGACCAAATAACCCAGTACTTC
TRBJ2-1	TRBV7-9	-	-	CASSLREQFF	TGTGCCAGCAGCTTAAGGGAGCAGTTCTTC
TRBJ1-1	TRBV18	few	TRBD1	CASYRDRGTEAFF	TGTGCCAGCTATCGGGACAGGGGTACTGAAGCTTTCTTT
TRBJ2-3	TRBV10-3	-	TRBD1	CAISESQGATDTQYF	TGTGCCATCAGTGAGTCGCAGGGGGCTACAGATACGCAGTATTTT
TRBJ1-1	TRBV6-5	-	-	CASRLRGRKNTEAFF	TGTGCCAGCAGGCTCAGGGGTCGGAAGAACACTGAAGCTTTCTTT
TRBJ2-7	TRBV9	-	TRBD2	CASSPPGGGYEQYF	TGTGCCAGCAGCCCACCGGGGGGTGGCTACGAGCAGTACTTC
TRBJ1-3	TRBV7-8	-	-	CASSYRSSGNTIYF	TGTGCCAGCAGCTACCGGAGCTCTGGAAACACCATATATTTT
TRBJ2-1	TRBV27	-	-	CASSLGNEQFF	TGTGCCAGCAGTTTGGGGAATGAGCAGTTCTTC
TRBJ1-6	TRBV28	-	-	CASSPPSSYNSPLHF	TGTGCCAGCTCCCCCCCGAGCTCCTATAATTCACCCCTCCACTTT
TRBJ1-4	TRBV30	-	TRBD1	CAWATGGHNEKLFF	TGTGCCTGGGCAACAGGGGGCCATAATGAAAAACTGTTTTTT
TRBJ2-7	TRBV25-1	once	-	CASSLAGPYEQYF	TGTGCCAGCAGCCTAGCAGGGCCGTACGAGCAGTACTTC
TRBJ2-5	TRBV6-1	-	-	CASTWTQETQYF	TGTGCCAGCACCTGGACCCAAGAGACCCAGTACTTC
TRBJ1-5	TRBV2	few	-	CASNRGRSNQPQHF	TGTGCCAGCAATCGGGGTAGAAGCAATCAGCCCCAGCATTTT
TRBJ2-7	TRBV28	-	-	CASSLTTRGYEQYF	TGTGCCAGCAGTTTAACTACCAGGGGATACGAGCAGTACTTC
TRBJ1-2	TRBV7-3	once	TRBD1	CASSPMTGEGYTF	TGTGCCAGCAGCCCGATGACAGGGGAGGGCTACACCTTC
TRBJ2-3	TRBV7-9	-	-	CASSLLSDTQYF	TGTGCCAGCAGCTTACTATCGGATACGCAGTATTTT
TRBJ1-5	TRBV2	-	-	CASSADSYSNQPQHF	TGTGCCAGCAGTGCTGACAGTTATAGCAATCAGCCCCAGCATTTT
TRBJ1-2	TRBV7-2	-	-	CASSLGGALYGYTF	TGTGCCAGCAGCTTAGGAGGCGCACTTTATGGCTACACCTTC
TRBJ2-3	TRBV6-5	-	-	CASSYSGQGGDTQYF	TGTGCCAGCAGTTACTCGGGTCAGGGTGGGGATACGCAGTATTTT
TRBJ2-1	TRBV5-4	-	TRBD2	CASSAGLAGGSSYNEQFF	TGTGCCAGCAGCGCGGGACTAGCGGGGGGAAGCTCCTACAATGAGCAGTTCTTC
TRBJ2-5	TRBV7-9	once	TRBD2	CASSSVTSGLYQETQYF	TGTGCCAGCAGCTCGGTGACTAGCGGGCTTTACCAAGAGACCCAGTACTTC
TRBJ2-5	TRBV18	-	TRBD1	CASSAALTGGETQYF	TGTGCCAGCTCCGCGGCCTTGACAGGGGGAGAGACCCAGTACTTC
TRBJ1-3	TRBV29-1	-	-	CSVVGTISGNTIYF	TGCAGCGTTGTGGGCACCATCTCTGGAAACACCATATATTTT
TRBJ2-1	TRBV6-4	-	-	CASSHGTHNEQFF	TGTGCCAGCAGCCACGGGACTCACAATGAGCAGTTCTTC
TRBJ2-2	TRBV19	-	-	CASSIPQGGELFF	TGTGCCAGTAGTATACCCCAGGGCGGGGAGCTGTTTTTT
TRBJ1-4	TRBV28	-	TRBD1	CASSPSSGTGREKLFF	TGTGCCAGCAGTCCGTCTTCCGGGACAGGGAGAGAAAAACTGTTTTTT
TRBJ2-7	TRBV30	-	TRBD2	CAWSLGTSGGTAQYF	TGTGCCTGGAGTCTTGGGACTAGCGGGGGGACCGCGCAGTACTTC
TRBJ2-7	TRBV14	-	TRBD1	CASSQQPGQVYEQYF	TGTGCCAGCAGCCAACAGCCGGGACAGGTCTACGAGCAGTACTTC
TRBJ1-2	TRBV5-1	-	-	CASKGEGGYTF	TGCGCCAGCAAGGGGGAAGGCGGCTACACCTTC
TRBJ1-2	TRBV9	-	-	CASSARKEDGYTF	TGTGCCAGCAGCGCTAGGAAGGAGGATGGCTACACCTTC
TRBJ1-5	TRBV15	-	-	CATSRDIRGGSYSNQPQHF	TGTGCCACCAGCAGAGATATTAGGGGCGGAAGTTATAGCAATCAGCCCCAGCATTTT
TRBJ1-1	TRBV2	-	TRBD1	CASSPDRGDTEAFF	TGTGCCAGCAGTCCGGACAGGGGTGACACTGAAGCTTTCTTT
TRBJ1-2	TRBV28	-	-	CASSTNYGYTF	TGTGCCAGCAGTACCAACTATGGCTACACCTTC
TRBJ2-7	TRBV4-3	-	-	CASSLDRDSSYEQYF	TGCGCCAGCAGTCTGGACCGGGACTCTTCGTACGAGCAGTACTTC
TRBJ1-6	TRBV19	-	TRBD1	CASSGGTGGKSPLHF	TGTGCCAGTAGTGGGGGGACAGGGGGCAAATCACCCCTCCACTTT
TRBJ1-1	TRBV7-3	-	TRBD1	CASSTQGQGAEAFF	TGTGCCAGCAGCACCCAGGGACAGGGGGCTGAAGCTTTCTTT
TRBJ2-1	TRBV7-9	-	-	CASSPTLRTLKEYEQFF	TGTGCCAGCAGTCCTACTCTCCGGACCCTAAAAGAGTATGAGCAGTTCTTC
TRBJ1-2	TRBV4-1	few	-	CASSQGMSGYTF	TGCGCCAGCAGCCAAGGAATGAGCGGCTACACCTTC
TRBJ2-7	TRBV29-1	few	-	CSVVISYEQYF	TGCAGCGTTGTTATTTCCTACGAGCAGTACTTC